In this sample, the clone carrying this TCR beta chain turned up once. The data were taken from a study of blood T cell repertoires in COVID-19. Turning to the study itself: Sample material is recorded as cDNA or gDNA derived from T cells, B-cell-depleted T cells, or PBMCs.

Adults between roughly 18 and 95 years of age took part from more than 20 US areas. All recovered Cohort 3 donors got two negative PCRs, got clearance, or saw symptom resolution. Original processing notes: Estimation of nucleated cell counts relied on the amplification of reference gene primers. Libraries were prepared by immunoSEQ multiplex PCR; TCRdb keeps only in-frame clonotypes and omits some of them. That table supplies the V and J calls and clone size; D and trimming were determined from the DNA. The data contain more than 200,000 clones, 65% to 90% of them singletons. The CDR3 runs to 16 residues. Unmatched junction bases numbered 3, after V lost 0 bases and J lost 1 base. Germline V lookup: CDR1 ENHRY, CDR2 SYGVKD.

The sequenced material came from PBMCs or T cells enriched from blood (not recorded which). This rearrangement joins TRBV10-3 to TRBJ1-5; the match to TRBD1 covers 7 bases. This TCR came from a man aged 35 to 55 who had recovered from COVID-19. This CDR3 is CAISESGRGSNQPQHF. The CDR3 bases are TGTGCCATCAGTGAGTCGGGCAGGGGGAGCAATCAGCCCCAGCATTTT.